These 17 T cell receptor beta chains came from one sample sequenced in a study of cytomegalovirus exposure and HLA in healthy donors. Both 60 Vbeta primers and 13 Jbeta primers went into the PCR. Assay: immunoSEQ multiplex PCR; the TCRdb copy retains only in-frame clones and omits some. The sample has roughly 140,000 clones, about 75% seen once. Sequenced sample: PBMCs. The receptors here all came from a man between 18 and 29 years old in good health and CMV-seronegative.

This clone has more than one count but fewer than ten. The rearrangement uses TRBV6-4 and TRBJ2-1, with 9 bases fitting TRBD2. Losses at the gene ends were 2 bases for V and 5 bases for J; bases not matched to a gene: 4. This CDR3 is 15 amino acids long. CDR1 and CDR2 from the germline V gene are MRHNA and SNTAGT. CDR3 sequence (DNA): TGTGCCAGCAGTGACGGGGCTAGCGGGAACAATGAGCAGTTCTTC. It codes for CASSDGASGNNEQFF.

V gene TRBV7-2 combines with J gene TRBJ1-1; 8 nucleotides align to TRBD1. The trim removed 5 bases at V and 5 bases at J, leaving 7 bases unmatched. Germline V lookup: CDR1 SGHTA, CDR2 FQGNSA. The CDR3 consists of 14 residues. This chain's CDR3 is CASSTRQGNTEAFF. In nucleotides, the CDR3 is TGTGCCAGCAGCACCCGACAGGGGAATACTGAAGCTTTCTTT.

The CDR3 region has the DNA TGCGCCAGCAGCTTTAGCGGGCTCCCCGGCGAGCAGTACTTC. Translating it yields CASSFSGLPGEQYF. V is TRBV5-1 and J is TRBJ2-7; 7 bases are a match to TRBD2. After removal of 2 bases from V and 6 bases from J, the junction contained 8 bases not matched to a gene. CDR3 length: 14 amino acids. The V gene's germline CDR1 is SGHRS and CDR2 YFSETQ.

The chain couples TRBV5-1 to TRBJ2-5; 13 nucleotides match TRBD2. The CDR3 covers 16 residues. CDR1 and CDR2 (germline): SGHRS, YFSETQ. Losses at the gene ends were 2 bases for V and 4 bases for J; bases not matched to a gene: 5. CDR3 nucleotide sequence: TGCGCCAGCAGCTTTCGGACTAGCGGGAGACCAGAGACCCAGTACTTC. Amino acids: CASSFRTSGRPETQYF. Using reference TRBV5-1 and TRBJ2-5 for the parts outside the CDR3, the full variable domain is KAGVTQTPRYLIKTRGQQVTLSCSPISGHRSVSWYQQTPGQGLQFLFEYFSETQRNKGNFPGRFSGRQFSNSRSEMNVSTLELGDSALYLCASSFRTSGRPETQYFGPGTRLLVL.

The CDR3 region is CASSTWTGNGANVLTF. The CDR3 DNA reads TGTGCCAGTAGTACCTGGACAGGGAATGGGGCCAACGTCCTGACTTTC. The chain is built from TRBV19 and TRBJ2-6, with TRBD1 identical over 8 bases. Germline values: CDR1 LNHDA, CDR2 SQIVND (reference sequence). Unmatched junction bases numbered 5, after V lost 4 bases and J lost 3 bases. The CDR3 has 16 residues.

The chain links TRBV10-3 to TRBJ2-1, with a tentative D call TRBD2 (6 bases). The CDR3 has 17 residues. From germline, CDR1 is ENHRY and CDR2 SYGVKD. V was clipped by 2 bases and J by 0 bases, with 14 bases between them. The chain's CDR3 is CAISERAGLSSYNEQFF. The DNA of the CDR3 is TGTGCCATCAGTGAGAGAGCGGGCCTCAGCTCCTACAATGAGCAGTTCTTC.

This chain joins TRBV18 and TRBJ2-5; 8 bases fit TRBD1. The end of the DNA is better explained by TRBJ2-7, so the J call may be wrong. The CDR3 extends over 16 amino acids. Per the germline V gene, CDR1 is KGHSH and CDR2 is LQKENI. CDR3 sequence reads: CASSSDPGGGFDEQYF. CDR3 coding DNA: TGTGCCAGCTCATCGGATCCAGGGGGCGGGTTTGACGAGCAGTACTTC.

The V gene is TRBV6-5, the J gene TRBJ1-5, with a weak D call TRBD1 (5 bases). The CDR3 spans 14 residues. Trimming removed 6 bases at V and 7 bases at J, with 16 bases between. Germline assignment: CDR1 MNHEY and CDR2 SVGAGI. CDR3: CASSLNGANQPQHF. The CDR3 DNA reads TGTGCCAGCAGCCTGAATGGGGCGAACCAGCCCCAGCATTTT.

This clone was seen just once. The rearrangement joins TRBV27 to TRBJ2-7; D perhaps matches TRBD2 (5 bases). This CDR3 contains 14 residues. V was pared by 5 bases and J by 1 base, with 12 bases between. Germline CDR1 MNHEY, CDR2 SMNVEV (reference sequence). The CDR3 bases are TGTGCCAGCAGTCAGGTCGGGAAGTCCTACGAGCAGTACTTC. It yields the protein CASSQVGKSYEQYF.

The chain joins TRBV30 to TRBJ2-1; 8 bases agree with TRBD2. The CDR3 sequence is 17 residues long. Losses at the gene ends were 2 bases for V and 6 bases for J; bases not matched to a gene: 15. Germline V gene sequence: CDR1 GTSNPN, CDR2 SVGIG (reference sequence). The CDR3 loop reads CAWSSSGSLDGVNEQFF. The CDR3 nucleotides read TGTGCCTGGAGTTCCAGCGGGAGCCTTGATGGGGTCAATGAGCAGTTCTTC.

The chain uses TRBV29-1 and TRBJ2-1; TRBD2 aligns across 10 bases. Germline loops: CDR1 SQVTM, CDR2 ANQGSEA. The length of the CDR3 is 13 residues. The V gene end was trimmed by 7 bases and the J gene end by 4 bases; junction bases not matched to a gene: 4. The CDR3 spells CSGGLAAYNEQFF. The CDR3 DNA reads as TGCAGCGGAGGACTAGCGGCGTACAATGAGCAGTTCTTC.

The rearrangement uses TRBV14 and TRBJ1-3; no reliable D call. The CDR3 has 16 residues. V was pared by 1 base and J by 0 bases, with 10 bases between. The germline V gene has CDR1 SGHDN and CDR2 FVKESK. Written as DNA, the CDR3 is TGTGCCAGCAGCCAAGGACACCCGAACTCTGGAAACACCATATATTTT. Translating it yields CASSQGHPNSGNTIYF.

The chain is built from TRBV6-5 and TRBJ1-2; the D gene is possibly TRBD1 (5 bases). Germline V gene data show CDR1 as MNHEY and CDR2 as SVGAGI. Trimming took off 0 bases at V and 3 bases at J, with 11 bases between the two ends. This CDR3 is built from 15 residues. The CDR3 spells CASSYSTGGDYGYTF. The DNA of the CDR3 is TGTGCCAGCAGTTACTCAACCGGAGGGGACTATGGCTACACCTTC.

J is TRBJ1-4 and V is TRBV4-3, with 8 bases that match TRBD1. The CDR3 loop spans 15 amino acids. The germline V gene encodes CDR1 LGHNA and CDR2 YSLEER. Trimming took 0 bases from V and 7 from J; bases not matched to a gene: 4. The CDR3 loop is CASSQEQGAFEKLFF. DNA of the CDR3: TGCGCCAGCAGCCAAGAGCAGGGGGCGTTTGAAAAACTGTTTTTT.

The CDR3 nucleotides read TGTGCCAGCAGTTACTCTGGGCGGGAGTCCGACGAGCAGTACTTC. Its translation: CASSYSGRESDEQYF. J is TRBJ2-7 and V is TRBV6-6, with 7 bases matching TRBD2. The CDR3 extends over 15 amino acids. CDR1 MNHNY and CDR2 SVGAGI come from the germline V gene (reference sequence). The V gene end was trimmed by 0 bases and the J gene end by 5 bases; junction bases not matched to a gene: 7.

J is TRBJ2-1 and V is TRBV27; 8 nucleotides match TRBD1. V trimming: 4 bases; J trimming: 3 bases; junction bases outside the gene matches: 8. This CDR3 has 16 residues. Germline CDR1 and CDR2: MNHEY and SMNVEV (reference sequence). In DNA, the CDR3 is TGTGCCAGCAGTTCCGTCCAGGGGGCCTACTACAATGAGCAGTTCTTC. It translates to CASSSVQGAYYNEQFF.

V gene TRBV10-1 combines with J gene TRBJ2-7, with 7 bases that match TRBD1. The CDR3 length is 14 residues. Per the germline V gene, CDR1 is WNHNN and CDR2 is SYGVQD (reference sequence). The V gene end was trimmed by 0 bases and the J gene end by 3 bases; junction bases not matched to a gene: 2. CDR3 DNA: TGCGCCAGCAGTGAGTCCGGGACAGTCTACGAGCAGTACTTC. Its translation is CASSESGTVYEQYF.